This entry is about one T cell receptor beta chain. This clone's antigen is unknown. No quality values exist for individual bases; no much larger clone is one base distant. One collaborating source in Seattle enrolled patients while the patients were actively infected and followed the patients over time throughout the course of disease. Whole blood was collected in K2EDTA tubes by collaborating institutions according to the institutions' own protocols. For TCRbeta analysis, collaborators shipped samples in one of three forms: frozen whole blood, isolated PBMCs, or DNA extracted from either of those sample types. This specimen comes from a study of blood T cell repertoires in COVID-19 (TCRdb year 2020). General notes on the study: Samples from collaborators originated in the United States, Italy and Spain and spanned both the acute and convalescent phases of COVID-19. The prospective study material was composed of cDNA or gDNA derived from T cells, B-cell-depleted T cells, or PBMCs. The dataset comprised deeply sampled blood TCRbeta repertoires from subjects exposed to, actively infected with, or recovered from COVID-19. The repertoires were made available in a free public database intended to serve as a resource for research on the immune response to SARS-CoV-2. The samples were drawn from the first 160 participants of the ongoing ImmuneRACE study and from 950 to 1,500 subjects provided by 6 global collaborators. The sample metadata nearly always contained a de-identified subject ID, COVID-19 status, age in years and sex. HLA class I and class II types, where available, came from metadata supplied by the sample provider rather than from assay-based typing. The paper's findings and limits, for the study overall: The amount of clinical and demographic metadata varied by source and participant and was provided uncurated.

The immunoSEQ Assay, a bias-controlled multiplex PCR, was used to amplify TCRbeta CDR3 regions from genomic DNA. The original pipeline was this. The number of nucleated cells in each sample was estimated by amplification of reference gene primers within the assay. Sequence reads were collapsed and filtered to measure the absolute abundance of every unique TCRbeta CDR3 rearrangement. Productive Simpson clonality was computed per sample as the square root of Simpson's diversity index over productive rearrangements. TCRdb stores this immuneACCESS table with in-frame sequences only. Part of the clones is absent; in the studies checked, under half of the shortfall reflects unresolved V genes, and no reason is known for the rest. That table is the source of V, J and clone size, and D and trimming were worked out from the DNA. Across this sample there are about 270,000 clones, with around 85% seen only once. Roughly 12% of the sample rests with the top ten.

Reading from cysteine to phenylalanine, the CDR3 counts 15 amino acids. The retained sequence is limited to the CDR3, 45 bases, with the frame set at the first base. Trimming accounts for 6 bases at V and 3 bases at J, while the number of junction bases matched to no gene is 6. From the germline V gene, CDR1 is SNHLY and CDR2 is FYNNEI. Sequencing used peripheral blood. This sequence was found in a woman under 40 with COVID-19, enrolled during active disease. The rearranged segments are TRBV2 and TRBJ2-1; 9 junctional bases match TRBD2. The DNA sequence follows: TGTGCCAGCAGCGCCGGGACTAGCTACTACAATGAGCAGTTCTTC. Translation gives CASSAGTSYYNEQFF. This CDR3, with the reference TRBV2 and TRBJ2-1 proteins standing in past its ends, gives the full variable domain EPEVTQTPSHQVTQMGQEVILRCVPISNHLYFYWYRQILGQKVEFLVSFYNNEISEKSEIFDDQFSVERPDGSNFTLKIRSTKLEDSAMYFCASSAGTSYYNEQFFGPGTRLTVL.